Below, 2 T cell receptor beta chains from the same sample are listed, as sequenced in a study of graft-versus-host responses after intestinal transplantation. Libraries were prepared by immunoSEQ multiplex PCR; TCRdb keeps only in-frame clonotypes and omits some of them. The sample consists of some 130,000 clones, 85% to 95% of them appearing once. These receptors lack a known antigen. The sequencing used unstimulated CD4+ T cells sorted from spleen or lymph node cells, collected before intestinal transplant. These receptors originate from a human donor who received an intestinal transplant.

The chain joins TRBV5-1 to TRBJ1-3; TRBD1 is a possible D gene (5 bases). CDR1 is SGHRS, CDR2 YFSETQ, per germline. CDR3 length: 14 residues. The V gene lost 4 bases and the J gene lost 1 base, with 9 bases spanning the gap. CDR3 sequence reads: CASSPGRSGNTIYF. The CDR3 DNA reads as TGCGCCAGCAGCCCGGGACGGTCTGGAAACACCATATATTTT.

CDR3 nucleotide sequence: TGTGCCTGGAACCGGGATTTTCAGCCCCAGCATTTT. This translates into CAWNRDFQPQHF. The V and J genes are TRBV30 and TRBJ1-5; D is undetermined. V lost 4 bases and J lost 6, with 10 bases in between. Looked up from germline, CDR1 is GTSNPN and CDR2 is SVGIG (reference sequence). The CDR3 has 12 residues.